What follows describes a single T cell receptor beta chain. Its antigen is undetermined. Profiled with immunoSEQ multiplex PCR; TCRdb holds only in-frame clones, not every one. This sample yields 150,000 to 200,000 clones, of which 93% are seen a single time; 3% to 5% belongs to the top ten. These data originate in a study of T cell responses to AZD1222 COVID-19 vaccine. The study, taken as a whole, reports: Repertoires were obtained solely post-peak T cell response. Seropositivity was recorded at baseline in only 6 or 7 AZD1222 recipients. Donors skewed white British and female; clonal diversity was possibly underestimated.

Trimming shortened V by 8 bases and J by 9 bases, and 13 bases separated the two germline ends. CDR3 length: 12 amino acids. The V gene's germline CDR1 is LNHDA and CDR2 SQIVND (reference sequence). The receptor's source is an adult in good health. V gene TRBV19 combines with J gene TRBJ2-2; D remains ambiguous. The sequenced sample was peripheral blood, obtained on day 0 of AZD1222 vaccination. CDR3 DNA: TGTGCCAGTGATAATTCAGGTCGGGAGCTGTTTTTT. This encodes CASDNSGRELFF.